This note documents a single T cell receptor beta chain sequence. These data are taken from a study of blood T cell repertoires in COVID-19. This CDR3 comprises 17 residues. J was trimmed by 1 base and V by 2 bases; bases with no gene match: 9. CDR1 and CDR2 (germline): SGDLS, YYNGEE. The table came from immunoSEQ multiplex PCR; TCRdb's copy has only in-frame clones and leaves some out. The sample holds about 60,000 clones; approximately 90% are singletons and the top ten take around 8%. The rearrangement joins TRBV9 to TRBJ2-7; 10 nucleotides line up with TRBD1. The sequence was obtained from a human donor with active COVID-19. The donor label of this sample is uncertain. The sequenced material came from peripheral blood. The CDR3: CASSVTGGGTESYEQYF. The CDR3 coding sequence is TGTGCCAGCAGCGTGACAGGGGGCGGAACGGAATCCTACGAGCAGTACTTC.